The 24 T cell receptor beta chains below all came from one sample that was sequenced in a study of T cell repertoires in cytomegalovirus infection. TCRdb passed the reads through MiXCR, listing each CDR3 protein once. This sample has around 430,000 distinct CDR3 sequences, with approximately 42% found just once. Their cognate antigens are unknown. This material consisted of cultured PBMCs, taken from culture after CMV antigen stimulation. These receptor sequences come from a human donor in good health (CMV status not recorded). Some clones in this sample may be carry-over from other donors' samples.

The chain carries TRBV7-2 and TRBJ2-7; D may be TRBD2 (5 bases). Germline V CDR1 and CDR2: SGHTA, FQGNSA. The CDR3 is 15 amino acids. Trimming removed 4 bases at V and 4 bases at J, with 17 bases between. The CDR3 DNA reads as TGTGCCAGCAGCTCCTACCGGGGTGGCCCTTACGAGCAGTACTTC. This encodes CASSSYRGGPYEQYF.

The chain employs TRBV20-1 and TRBJ2-1, with 7 bases identical to TRBD1. V lost 8 bases to trimming and J lost 6 bases; unmatched junction nucleotides: 13. The germline V gene has CDR1 DFQATT and CDR2 SNEGSKA (reference sequence). CDR3 length: 14 residues. In nucleotides, the CDR3 is TGCAGTCCAAAGAGCAGACACAGGGGCAATGAGCAGTTCTTC. This sequence encodes CSPKSRHRGNEQFF.

A few counts support this clonotype. The rearrangement uses TRBV15 and TRBJ1-5, with D perhaps matching TRBD1 (6 bases). The V gene's germline CDR1 is LNHNV and CDR2 YYDKDF (reference sequence). There are 15 residues in the CDR3. V gave up 5 bases and J gave up 6 bases, with 17 bases separating them. CDR3 DNA: TGTGCCACCAGCGGCGTAGGGGGGCTGGGTCAGCCCCAGCATTTT. Protein sequence: CATSGVGGLGQPQHF.

The chain employs TRBV19 and TRBJ2-1, with D possibly being TRBD1 or TRBD2 (5 bases each). The V end was cut by 6 bases, the J end by 4 bases, with 10 bases between. Germline V CDR1 and CDR2: LNHDA, SQIVND (reference sequence). CDR3 length: 13 amino acids. In DNA, the CDR3 is TGTGCCAGTAGGAGGGGCTTGTACAATGAGCAGTTCTTC. It encodes CASRRGLYNEQFF.

The chain is built from TRBV6-2 or TRBV6-3 and TRBJ2-1, with 7 bases matching TRBD2. Germline CDR1 MNHEY, CDR2 SVGEGT. The CDR3 spans 18 residues. V lost 7 bases, J lost 0 bases, and 15 bases stayed unmatched. The CDR3 spells CASTDRLRGGSSYNEQFF. In DNA, the CDR3 is TGTGCCAGCACCGACCGACTACGCGGCGGGAGCTCCTACAATGAGCAGTTCTTC.

This clonotype was observed a few times. This rearrangement joins TRBV5-6 to TRBJ2-7; D is possibly TRBD2 (6 bases). Trimming took off 0 bases at V and 1 base at J, with 8 bases between the two ends. The CDR3 length is 14 residues. The germline V gene encodes CDR1 SGHDT and CDR2 YYEEEE. The CDR3 nucleotides are TGTGCCAGCAGCTTGGGGGGGGAATCCTACGAGCAGTACTTC. It specifies CASSLGGESYEQYF.

The sample holds a few counts of this clonotype. The rearrangement links TRBV7-2 to TRBJ2-4; 7 nucleotides align to TRBD1. CDR1 is SGHTA, CDR2 FQGNSA, per germline. V gave up 4 bases and J gave up 9 bases; unmatched junction bases: 9. CDR3 size: 14 residues. CDR3 DNA: TGTGCCAGCAGCTCGATAAGACAGGGCATCATTCAGTACTTC. It is translated as CASSSIRQGIIQYF.

This clonotype has a handful of counts. The chain has TRBV15 and TRBJ1-2, with D unresolved. V dropped 5 bases and J dropped 2 bases, with 9 bases sitting between them. Germline CDR1 and CDR2: LNHNV and YYDKDF (reference sequence). The CDR3 sequence is 13 residues long. The CDR3 region is CATSRTVNYGYTF. For the CDR3, the DNA is TGTGCCACCAGCCGGACGGTAAACTATGGCTACACCTTC.

The chain links TRBV4-3 to TRBJ2-1; 9 bases agree with TRBD1. Per germline, CDR1 LGHNA and CDR2 YSLEER. The CDR3 sequence is 17 residues long. V was pared by 4 bases and J by 7 bases, with 14 bases of the junction left unmatched. The CDR3 DNA reads TGCGCCAGCAGCCGCAACCGGTTTGGACAGGGGCTGAATGAGCAGTTCTTC. This codes for CASSRNRFGQGLNEQFF.

This chain joins TRBV27 and TRBJ2-3; D not resolved. The V gene lost 2 bases and the J gene lost 0 bases, with 9 bases spanning the gap. The CDR3 covers 15 residues. CDR1 and CDR2 (germline): MNHEY, SMNVEV (reference sequence). The CDR3 nucleotides read TGTGCCAGCAGTTTAACCCCAGATAGCACAGATACGCAGTATTTT. Amino acids: CASSLTPDSTDTQYF.

V and J are TRBV10-3 and TRBJ2-3; TRBD1 or TRBD2 may be the D gene (5 bases each). The germline gives CDR1 ENHRY, CDR2 SYGVKD. The CDR3 is 14 residues long. V dropped 10 bases and J dropped 2 bases, with 16 bases sitting between them. This CDR3 reads CATGMGDVTDTQYF. CDR3 nucleotides: TGTGCCACCGGCATGGGGGACGTCACAGATACGCAGTATTTT.

This clonotype was observed at least ten times. The chain recombines TRBV7-2 with TRBJ1-1; TRBD1 matches at 10 bases. The germline V gene encodes CDR1 SGHTA and CDR2 FQGNSA. The V gene end was trimmed by 5 bases and the J gene end by 11 bases; junction bases not matched to a gene: 8. The CDR3 length is 13 residues. Written as DNA, the CDR3 is TGTGCCAGCAGCGTAGACAGGGGGCGTCCGGCTTTCTTT. Its protein product is CASSVDRGRPAFF.

The chain uses TRBV30 and TRBJ2-1; 7 positions match TRBD2. The CDR3 is 17 amino acids. Germline loops: CDR1 GTSNPN, CDR2 SVGIG (reference sequence). J was trimmed by 5 bases and V by 2 bases; bases with no gene match: 15. Here the CDR3 reads CAWSSTLSGGRNNEQFF. The CDR3 DNA reads as TGTGCCTGGAGTTCTACCCTTTCGGGCGGGAGAAACAATGAGCAGTTCTTC.

J is TRBJ1-1 and V is TRBV7-9; D is possibly TRBD1 (5 bases). The CDR3 spans 14 residues. V was trimmed by 0 bases and J by 3 bases, leaving 8 bases between them. Germline CDR1 SEHNR, CDR2 FQNEAQ (reference sequence). CDR3 sequence reads: CASSLATVHTEAFF. The CDR3 DNA reads as TGTGCCAGCAGCTTAGCGACAGTCCACACTGAAGCTTTCTTT.

V gene TRBV6-1 combines with J gene TRBJ2-7; the D is unclear. This CDR3 contains 14 residues. V lost 0 bases to trimming and J lost 3 bases, with 9 bases between them. Germline loops: CDR1 MNHNS, CDR2 SASEGT. The CDR3 DNA is TGTGCCAGCAGTGAAGCGCACAACCGCTACGAGCAGTACTTC. It translates to CASSEAHNRYEQYF.

The sample holds a few counts of this clonotype. The chain joins TRBV7-2 to TRBJ2-2, with D perhaps TRBD2 (6 bases). Per germline, CDR1 SGHTA and CDR2 FQGNSA. This CDR3 spans 14 amino acids. V lost 7 bases and J 0 bases, leaving 9 bases between the germline ends. The CDR3 nucleotides are TGTGCCAGCACCGGGAGCCCGAACACCGGGGAGCTGTTTTTT. Translation: CASTGSPNTGELFF.

There are a few counts of this clonotype. The V gene is TRBV5-3, the J gene TRBJ2-5; weak D call: TRBD1 (5 bases). TRBV5-3 is designated an ORF whose function remains uncertain. This CDR3 is built from 15 residues. Trimming removed 0 bases at V and 2 bases at J, with 11 bases between. This CDR3 is CARSLATGTQETQYF. In DNA form, the CDR3 reads TGTGCCAGAAGCTTGGCAACAGGAACTCAAGAGACCCAGTACTTC.

The chain has TRBV6-1 and TRBJ1-3, with a weak D call TRBD1 (6 bases). The CDR3 is 14 amino acids. Per germline, CDR1 MNHNS and CDR2 SASEGT. Trimming left V 3 bases short and J 3 bases short, with 9 bases between. The chain's CDR3 is CASSDKTGGNTIYF. The CDR3 nucleotides are TGTGCCAGCAGTGATAAGACAGGTGGAAACACCATATATTTT.

This rearrangement joins TRBV20-1 to TRBJ2-1, with TRBD2 matching 9 bases. The CDR3 sequence is 14 residues long. V lost 5 bases to trimming and J lost 7 bases; unmatched junction nucleotides: 9. Germline V gene sequence: CDR1 DFQATT, CDR2 SNEGSKA (reference sequence). DNA for the CDR3: TGCAGTGCTCCCCGGGTAGCGGGAGTGAATGAGCAGTTCTTC. Its translation: CSAPRVAGVNEQFF.

The table lists this clonotype with a few counts. This chain joins TRBV6-2 or TRBV6-3 and TRBJ1-2; TRBD1 might be the D (6 bases). Germline lookup yields CDR1 MNHEY and CDR2 SVGEGT. The V and J ends lost 5 bases and 0 bases respectively, with 10 bases between them. The CDR3 covers 14 residues. CDR3 region: CASSTTGPNYGYTF. The CDR3 bases are TGTGCCAGCAGTACGACAGGCCCTAACTATGGCTACACCTTC.

The chain has TRBV7-9 and TRBJ2-7; unclear D gene. Germline V gives CDR1 SEHNR, CDR2 FQNEAQ (reference sequence). CDR3 size: 12 residues. V lost 1 base, J lost 6 bases, and 7 bases lay in between. For the CDR3, the DNA is TGTGCCAGCAGCTTAGTGGACCGCGAGCAGTACTTC. It specifies CASSLVDREQYF.

This chain joins TRBV4-1 and TRBJ2-7; TRBD2 is a possible D gene (7 bases). Trimming left V 0 bases short and J 1 base short, with 13 bases between. This CDR3 region has 16 residues. CDR1 and CDR2 from the germline V gene are MGHRA and YSYEKL. The CDR3 sequence: CASSQDPRGASYEQYF. The DNA of the CDR3 is TGCGCCAGCAGCCAAGATCCCCGGGGGGCATCCTACGAGCAGTACTTC.

The genes are TRBV12-3 or TRBV12-4 and TRBJ1-5; D gene ambiguous. V lost 2 bases and J 4 bases, leaving 0 bases between the germline ends. This CDR3 is 11 amino acids long. As DNA, the CDR3 is TGTGCCAGCAGTTTAAATCAGCCCCAGCATTTT. Encoded protein: CASSLNQPQHF.

The chain joins TRBV7-6 to TRBJ1-3, with D perhaps matching TRBD1 (5 bases). The CDR3 consists of 15 residues. The V gene lost 5 bases and the J gene lost 3 bases, with 14 bases spanning the gap. From germline, CDR1 is SGHVS and CDR2 FNYEAQ. The CDR3 DNA follows: TGTGCCAGCAGCCCCAGTCAGGGCAGTGGAAACACCATATATTTT. The encoded protein is CASSPSQGSGNTIYF.